The T cell receptor beta chain described here comes from a study of blood T cell repertoires in COVID-19. Study context: Donors in the United States, Italy and Spain gave samples during acute or convalescent COVID-19.

Authors' data handling: Estimated nucleated cell counts came from reference gene primer amplification. Assay used: immunoSEQ multiplex PCR; TCRdb lists only in-frame clones, some missing. Clone size and the V and J calls come from that table; the DNA yielded D and trimming. This table holds more than 65,000 clones, 90% to 95% found once. This CDR3 is built from 12 residues. V was cut by 5 bases and J by 8 bases, with 12 bases left in between. CDR1 and CDR2 (germline): GTSNPN, SVGIG (reference sequence). What was sequenced was peripheral blood. This chain joins TRBV30 and TRBJ1-4; D may be TRBD1 (6 bases). The TCR was taken from a human donor in a cohort sampled during active COVID-19. Written as DNA, the CDR3 is TGTGCCTGGGGTAAGACAGGAGAAAAACTGTTTTTT. The encoded protein is CAWGKTGEKLFF.